These 10 T cell receptor beta chains were sequenced from one sample in a study of shared clonotypes between healthy human individuals. TCRdb keeps only in-frame clones here, not all; method: immunoSEQ multiplex PCR. The table records around 700,000 clones, about 78% of them present only once. Sequencing was carried out using memory CD4+ T cells sorted from blood. This sample's subset: CD45RA-negative fraction. The receptor source for this set is a woman between 25 and 40 years old in good health.

This clone came up many times. V and J are TRBV7-2 and TRBJ2-3; TRBD2 agrees at 7 bases. The CDR3 has 15 amino acids. CDR1 SGHTA and CDR2 FQGNSA come from the germline V gene. J was trimmed by 2 bases and V by 5 bases; bases with no gene match: 7. CDR3 bases: TGTGCCAGCAGCGATCCTAGCGGATACACAGATACGCAGTATTTT. Translation gives CASSDPSGYTDTQYF.

The chain couples TRBV20-1 to TRBJ1-4; D call uncertain. The CDR3 is 10 residues long. Trimming took off 6 bases at V and 5 bases at J, with 4 bases between the two ends. Germline assignment: CDR1 DFQATT and CDR2 SNEGSKA (reference sequence). CDR3 nucleotide sequence: TGCAGTGCGGCAAATGAAAAACTGTTTTTT. Protein product: CSAANEKLFF.

A remark on this clone: This sample also contains other DNA sequences that code for the same CDR3. The chain combines TRBV7-8 with TRBJ1-2; tentatively, D is TRBD1 (6 bases). CDR1 is SGHVS and CDR2 is FQNEAQ in the germline V gene. The CDR3 totals 13 residues. Between the trimmed V and J ends, which lost 5 bases and 2 bases, there was a span of 9 bases. The chain's CDR3 is CASSRDRNYGYTF. CDR3 DNA sequence: TGTGCCAGCAGCCGTGACAGGAACTATGGCTACACCTTC.

In this sample, this clone turned up many times. The V call is TRBV27, the J call TRBJ1-5; D might be TRBD1 (6 bases). V was clipped by 1 base and J by 0 bases, with 19 bases between them. The length of the CDR3 is 19 residues. The germline V gene has CDR1 MNHEY and CDR2 SMNVEV (reference sequence). This CDR3 is CASSLWKTGLGNSNQPQHF. CDR3 in DNA: TGTGCCAGCAGTTTATGGAAGACAGGTCTGGGGAATAGCAATCAGCCCCAGCATTTT.

The chain employs TRBV30 and TRBJ2-5, with D tentatively TRBD1 (6 bases). The V and J ends lost 4 bases and 7 bases respectively, with 10 bases between them. Germline values: CDR1 GTSNPN, CDR2 SVGIG (reference sequence). CDR3 size: 11 residues. CDR3 nucleotide sequence: TGTGCCTGGACACAGGGTGGGACCCAGTACTTC. The encoded protein is CAWTQGGTQYF.

This chain links TRBV30 with TRBJ1-3, with D possibly matching TRBD1 (5 bases). The CDR3 runs 14 residues. Between the trimmed V and J ends, which lost 2 bases and 2 bases, there was a span of 10 bases. Per the germline V gene, CDR1 is GTSNPN and CDR2 is SVGIG (reference sequence). CDR3 sequence: CAWSIGTAGNTIYF. DNA for the CDR3: TGTGCCTGGAGTATCGGGACTGCTGGAAACACCATATATTTT.

This sequence joins TRBV29-1 and TRBJ2-5; D call uncertain. V lost 3 bases and J lost 5, with 7 bases in between. Germline V gene data show CDR1 as SQVTM and CDR2 as ANQGSEA. The CDR3 has 11 residues. The CDR3 reads CSVDRLETQYF. As DNA, the CDR3 is TGCAGCGTTGACAGGTTGGAGACCCAGTACTTC.

The rearrangement links TRBV11-2 to TRBJ2-1; D is uncertain. This CDR3 has 16 amino acids. CDR1 is SGHAT and CDR2 is FQNNGV in the germline V gene. The V gene lost 5 bases and the J gene lost 0 bases, with 14 bases spanning the gap. CDR3: CASSNAAKYSYNEQFF. The CDR3 nucleotides read TGTGCCAGCAGCAACGCCGCTAAATACTCCTACAATGAGCAGTTCTTC.

This rearrangement joins TRBV11-2 to TRBJ1-1; D unclear. CDR3 length: 14 amino acids. The V gene's germline CDR1 is SGHAT and CDR2 FQNNGV. V gave up 5 bases and J gave up 1 base, with 11 bases separating them. The CDR3 DNA sequence: TGTGCCAGCAGCATAGTTACGGGGAACACTGAAGCTTTCTTT. Its translation is CASSIVTGNTEAFF.

The chain recombines TRBV5-4 with TRBJ2-5; perhaps TRBD1 as D (6 bases). Looked up from germline, CDR1 is SGHNT and CDR2 is YYREEE (reference sequence). This CDR3 is built from 17 residues. Deletions cut 1 base from V and 4 bases from J, with 20 bases between. The CDR3 region is CASSLRTGTHGRETQYF. The CDR3 DNA reads TGTGCCAGCAGCTTGAGGACCGGGACACATGGTAGAGAGACCCAGTACTTC. The full variable domain, with the rest looked up from reference TRBV5-4 and TRBJ2-5, is ETGVTQSPTHLIKTRGQQVTLRCSSQSGHNTVSWYQQALGQGPQFIFQYYREEENGRGNFPPRFSGLQFPNYSSELNVNALELDDSALYLCASSLRTGTHGRETQYFGPGTRLLVL.